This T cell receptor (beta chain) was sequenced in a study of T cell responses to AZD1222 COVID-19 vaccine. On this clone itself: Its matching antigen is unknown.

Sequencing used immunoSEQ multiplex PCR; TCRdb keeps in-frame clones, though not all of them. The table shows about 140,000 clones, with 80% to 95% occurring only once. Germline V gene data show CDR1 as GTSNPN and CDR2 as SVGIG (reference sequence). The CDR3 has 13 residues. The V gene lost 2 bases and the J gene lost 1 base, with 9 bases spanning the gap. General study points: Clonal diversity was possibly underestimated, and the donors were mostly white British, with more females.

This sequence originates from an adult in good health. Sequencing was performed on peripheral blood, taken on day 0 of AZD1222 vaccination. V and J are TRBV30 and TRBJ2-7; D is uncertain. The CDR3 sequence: CAWSFAHSYEQYF. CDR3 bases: TGTGCCTGGAGTTTCGCCCATTCCTACGAGCAGTACTTC. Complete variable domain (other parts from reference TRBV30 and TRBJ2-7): SQTIHQWPATLVQPVGSPLSLECTVEGTSNPNLYWYRQAAGRGLQLLFYSVGIGQISSEVPQNLSASRPQDRQFILSSKKLLLSDSGFYLCAWSFAHSYEQYFGPGTRLTVT.